Below are 2 T cell receptor beta chains sequenced from a single sample in a study of Ad26.COV2.S vaccination and SARS-CoV-2 variants. Here immunoSEQ multiplex PCR was the method, and the copy in TCRdb shows in-frame clones only, minus some. The sample shows fewer than 400,000 clones, about 86% of them seen only once. Treatment: roughly 20 received Ad26.COV2.S at low or high dose, single or two shots; roughly five received placebo; per-sample allocation not given. Sample collection was performed on day 63 after the first vaccine or placebo injection. The material sequenced was peripheral blood, taken in a trial of Ad26.COV2.S vaccine versus placebo. These receptors all come from a person between 18 and 65 years old who received the Ad26.COV2.S COVID-19 vaccine or a placebo.

The V gene is TRBV13, the J gene TRBJ1-3; 9 nucleotides match TRBD1. Germline assignment: CDR1 PRHDT and CDR2 FYEKMQ (reference sequence). V lost 2 bases and J lost 1; bases outside the gene matches: 9. This CDR3 region has 18 residues. The CDR3 here is CASSLSINRGLSGNTIYF. The CDR3, as DNA: TGTGCCAGCAGCTTATCCATCAACAGGGGGCTATCTGGAAACACCATATATTTT. Filled out from reference TRBV13 and TRBJ1-3, the complete variable domain reads AAGVIQSPRHLIKEKRETATLKCYPIPRHDTVYWYQQGPGQDPQFLISFYEKMQSDKGSIPDRFSAQQFSDYHSELNMSSLELGDSALYFCASSLSINRGLSGNTIYFGEGSWLTVV.

The V call is TRBV5-8, the J call TRBJ1-2, with D uncertain. The V and J ends lost 4 bases and 4 bases respectively, with 17 bases between them. The germline gives CDR1 SGHTS, CDR2 YDEGEE. The CDR3 length is 15 residues. CDR3 loop: CASSPWRSTSYGYTF. The CDR3 DNA follows: TGTGCCAGCAGCCCATGGAGGTCGACCTCCTATGGCTACACCTTC. Full variable domain (outside the CDR3, taken from reference TRBV5-8 and TRBJ1-2): EAGVTQSPTHLIKTRGQQATLRCSPISGHTSVYWYQQALGLGLQFLLWYDEGEERNRGNFPPRFSGRQFPNYSSELNVNALELEDSALYLCASSPWRSTSYGYTFGSGTRLTVV.